This TCR beta chain emerged from a study of OX40 agonist ivuxolimab in advanced cancers. Study-level background: Among those treated, three patients had partial responses, one with hepatocellular carcinoma and two with cutaneous melanoma.

Germline loops: CDR1 SGHTA, CDR2 FQGNSA. The V and J ends lost 5 bases and 2 bases, in that order; junction bases with no gene match: 5. The CDR3 has 15 amino acids. Some clones are missing from TCRdb's copy, which holds only in-frame ones; the method was immunoSEQ multiplex PCR. The sample lists around 70,000 clones; approximately 82% were seen once. This clone has just one count. This rearrangement joins TRBV7-2 to TRBJ2-2; 7 nucleotides agree with TRBD2. This TCR was recovered from an adult with an advanced solid tumor such as melanoma, head and neck, liver or kidney cancer. The starting material was CD4+ or CD8+ T cells sorted from blood, obtained in a trial of the OX40 agonist ivuxolimab. The CDR3 loop is CASSPLAANTGELFF. CDR3 bases: TGTGCCAGCAGCCCCCTAGCGGCAAACACCGGGGAGCTGTTTTTT. Together with reference TRBV7-2 and TRBJ2-2, the CDR3 gives the full variable domain: GAGVSQSPSNKVTEKGKDVELRCDPISGHTALYWYRQSLGQGLEFLIYFQGNSAPDKSGLPSDRFSAERTGGSVSTLTIQRTQQEDSAVYLCASSPLAANTGELFFGEGSRLTVL.